This TCR beta chain was captured by sequencing in a study of early T cells in non-severe SARS-CoV-2 infection. Study details: Bulk RNA taken from unsorted whole blood was sequenced, leaving chains unpaired.

CDR1 and CDR2 from the germline V gene are SGDLS and YYNGEE. Trimming shortened V by 2 bases and J by 5 bases, and 13 bases separated the two germline ends. CDR3 size: 15 residues. This clonotype occurred a few times. Individual cDNA molecules carried attached unique molecular identifiers. TCRdb used MiXCR to reprocess the 5' RACE reads, holding one entry per CDR3 protein. The table has under 45,000 distinct CDR3 sequences, 5% to 5.5% seen once. The receptor comes from an adult who was a healthcare worker with PCR-confirmed SARS-CoV-2 infection or an uninfected control (not recorded which). The V and J genes are TRBV9 and TRBJ1-4, with D possibly being TRBD1 (5 bases). This specimen consisted of whole blood, obtained at baseline. The CDR3: CASSVWGVTNEKLFF. The CDR3, as DNA: TGTGCCAGCAGCGTTTGGGGCGTCACAAATGAAAAACTGTTTTTT.